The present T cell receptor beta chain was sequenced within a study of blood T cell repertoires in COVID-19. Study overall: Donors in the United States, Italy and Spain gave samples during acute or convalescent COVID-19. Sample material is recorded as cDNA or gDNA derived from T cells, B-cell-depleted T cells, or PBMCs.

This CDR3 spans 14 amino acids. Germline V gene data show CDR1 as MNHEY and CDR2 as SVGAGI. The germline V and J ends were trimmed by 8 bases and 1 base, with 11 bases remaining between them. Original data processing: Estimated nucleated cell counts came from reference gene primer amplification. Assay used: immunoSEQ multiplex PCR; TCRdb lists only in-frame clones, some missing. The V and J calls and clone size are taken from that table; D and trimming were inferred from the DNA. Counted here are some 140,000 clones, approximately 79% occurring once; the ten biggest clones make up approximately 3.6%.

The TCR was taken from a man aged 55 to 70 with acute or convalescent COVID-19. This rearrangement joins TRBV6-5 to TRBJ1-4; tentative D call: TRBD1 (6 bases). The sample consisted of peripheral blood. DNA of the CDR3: TGTGCCAGCGGGGGCCGTGAAACTAATGAAAAACTGTTTTTT. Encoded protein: CASGGRETNEKLFF.